Here is one T cell receptor beta chain with its context. As yet, its antigen is unknown. This entry is derived from a study of T cell responses to AZD1222 COVID-19 vaccine. Overall study findings and caveats: Reportedly, nearly half the spike-specific TCRs target unmutated variant regions.

V lost 7 bases, J lost 1 base, and 10 bases lay in between. Germline V gene data show CDR1 as SEHNR and CDR2 as FQNEAQ (reference sequence). This CDR3 contains 13 residues. Second-dose recipients at about 4 or about 12 weeks were treated as one pooled group. Data came from immunoSEQ multiplex PCR; TCRdb stores just in-frame clones and leaves some out. Among 140,000 to 150,000 clones listed, approximately 91% were seen once. The genes are TRBV7-9 and TRBJ1-1; a possible D gene is TRBD1 (5 bases). The source is an adult who received the AZD1222 COVID-19 vaccine. Specimen: peripheral blood, collected 28 days after the second AZD1222 dose. CDR3 coding DNA: TGTGCCAGCACCGCACAGGAGAACACTGAAGCTTTCTTT. As protein: CASTAQENTEAFF. The whole variable domain, filled in from reference TRBV7-9 and TRBJ1-1, reads DTGVSQNPRHKITKRGQNVTFRCDPISEHNRLYWYRQTLGQGPEFLTYFQNEAQLEKSRLLSDRFSAERPKGSFSTLEIQRTEQGDSAMYLCASTAQENTEAFFGQGTRLTVV.